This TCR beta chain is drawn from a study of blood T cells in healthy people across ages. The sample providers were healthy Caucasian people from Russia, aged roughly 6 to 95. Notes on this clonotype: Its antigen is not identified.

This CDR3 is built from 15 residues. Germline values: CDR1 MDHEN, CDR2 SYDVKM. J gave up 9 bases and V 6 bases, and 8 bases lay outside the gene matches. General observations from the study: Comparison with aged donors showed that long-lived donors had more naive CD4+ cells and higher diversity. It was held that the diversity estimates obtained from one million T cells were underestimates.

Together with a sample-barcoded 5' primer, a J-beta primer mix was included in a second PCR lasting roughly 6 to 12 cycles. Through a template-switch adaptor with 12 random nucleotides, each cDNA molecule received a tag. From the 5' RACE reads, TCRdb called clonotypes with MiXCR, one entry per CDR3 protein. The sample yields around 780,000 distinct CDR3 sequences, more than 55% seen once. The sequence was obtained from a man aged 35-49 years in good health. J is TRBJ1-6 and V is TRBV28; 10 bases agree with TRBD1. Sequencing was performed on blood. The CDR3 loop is CASRDGTGAVSPLHF. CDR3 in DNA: TGTGCCAGCAGAGACGGGACAGGGGCAGTTTCACCCCTCCACTTT.